Each of the 12 T cell receptor beta chains below was sequenced from the same sample in a study (dated by TCRdb to the mid-2010s). The receptor library was made with RT-PCR. Sequenced on an Illumina MiSeq. The public sequencing data were trimmed at Q25 with fastp and processed into clonotypes with MiXCR by TCRdb, which kept only in-frame beta chains. Rows matching on CDR3 protein sequence are summarized as one entry with the most common DNA and genes. A total of about 700,000 distinct CDR3 sequences appear in this sample, over 12% of them only once. Together, the top ten hold roughly 4% of the sample. Sequenced material: memory CD4+ T cells from blood. These receptors came from a female donor in good health, serving as a healthy control.

The chain carries TRBV3-1 and TRBJ1-5; D not resolved. V lost 1 base and J lost 3, with 10 bases in between. The CDR3 contains 15 residues. Germline V gene lookup returns CDR1 LGHDT and CDR2 YNNKEL (reference sequence). DNA for the CDR3: TGTGCCAGCAGCCAAGTATCCGGACTCAATCAGCCCCAGCATTTT. Amino acid sequence: CASSQVSGLNQPQHF.

This rearrangement joins TRBV2 to TRBJ2-1, with D possibly being TRBD2 (6 bases). The ends were cut back, 10 bases at V and 0 bases at J, with 13 bases in the middle. CDR1 is SNHLY and CDR2 is FYNNEI in the germline V gene. This CDR3 is 14 amino acids long. The CDR3 DNA follows: TGTGCCAAGAACGACGGGAGCTCCTACAATGAGCAGTTCTTC. This gives the protein CAKNDGSSYNEQFF.

In this sample, this clonotype turned up a few times. The chain has TRBV18 and TRBJ1-1, with no clear D. Trimming shortened V by 3 bases and J by 0 bases, and 14 bases separated the two germline ends. The CDR3 sequence is 16 residues long. CDR1 is KGHSH and CDR2 is LQKENI in the germline V gene. In DNA form, the CDR3 reads TGTGCCAGCTCACCTATGCCGGAACACTTGAACACTGAAGCTTTCTTT. Translation: CASSPMPEHLNTEAFF.

This chain uses TRBV6-6 with TRBJ1-5; D gene uncertain. CDR3 length: 12 residues. V lost 0 bases, J lost 9 bases, and 6 bases lay in between. Looked up from germline, CDR1 is MNHNY and CDR2 is SVGAGI (reference sequence). Here the CDR3 reads CASSYSKRPQHF. CDR3 in DNA: TGTGCCAGCAGTTACTCGAAACGGCCCCAGCATTTT.

The V call is TRBV7-8, the J call TRBJ1-1, with unresolved D. This CDR3 region has 12 residues. Looked up from germline, CDR1 is SGHVS and CDR2 is FQNEAQ. V was trimmed by 1 base and J by 12 bases, leaving 12 bases between them. The CDR3 DNA follows: TGTGCCAGCAGCTTAGTTCTGTCCCCCCCTTTCTTT. Protein product: CASSLVLSPPFF.

In its sample, this clonotype was seen many times. This chain uses TRBV12-3 or TRBV12-4 with TRBJ1-2, with 7 nucleotides matching TRBD1. V shed 6 bases, J shed 3 bases, and the junction held 13 bases outside the gene matches. This CDR3 is 16 amino acids long. The CDR3 spells CASSNHGTVGHYGYTF. In nucleotides, the CDR3 is TGTGCCAGCAGCAACCACGGGACAGTAGGTCACTATGGCTACACCTTC.

This clonotype was seen many times. The chain joins TRBV6-2 or TRBV6-3 to TRBJ2-1, with TRBD2 identical over 11 bases. The CDR3 is made up of 19 amino acids. Trimming cost V 2 bases and J 0 bases; bases outside gene matches: 9. Germline CDR1 and CDR2: MNHEY and SVGEGT. In nucleotides, the CDR3 is TGTGCCAGCAGTTACGGAAGCCATACTAGCGGGAGCTCCTACAATGAGCAGTTCTTC. This translates into CASSYGSHTSGSSYNEQFF.

This clonotype was seen more than once but under ten times. The chain uses TRBV5-1 and TRBJ1-2; D is unresolved. The V end was cut by 0 bases, the J end by 8 bases, with 14 bases between. Germline values: CDR1 SGHRS, CDR2 YFSETQ. The CDR3 consists of 14 residues. The chain's CDR3 is CASSLGHGESGYTF. CDR3 nucleotides: TGCGCCAGCAGCTTGGGACATGGAGAGTCCGGCTACACCTTC.

This clonotype was seen more than once but under ten times. The chain carries TRBV20-1 and TRBJ2-3; 8 nucleotides align to TRBD2. Germline loops: CDR1 DFQATT, CDR2 SNEGSKA (reference sequence). The CDR3 has 15 amino acids. V was clipped by 0 bases and J by 4 bases; unmatched bases: 6. Here the CDR3 DNA reads TGCAGTGCTAGAGAGGGGAGCGGGAGAGCAGATACGCAGTATTTT. The encoded protein is CSAREGSGRADTQYF.

This clonotype turned up a few times. The rearrangement links TRBV5-1 to TRBJ2-1; 8 nucleotides agree with TRBD2. This CDR3 contains 15 residues. CDR1 and CDR2 (germline): SGHRS, YFSETQ. The junction had 2 bases not matched to a gene; V was cut back by 0 bases and J by 3 bases. This chain's CDR3 is CASSLGLAIYNEQFF. Here the CDR3 DNA reads TGCGCCAGCAGCTTGGGACTAGCGATCTACAATGAGCAGTTCTTC.

This clonotype appeared many times. The chain has TRBV24-1 and TRBJ2-1; 7 bases are shared with TRBD2. This CDR3 has 19 amino acids. Germline V lookup: CDR1 KGHDR, CDR2 SFDVKD. Trimming at V came to 2 bases and at J to 0 bases, leaving 12 bases not matched to a gene. Written as DNA, the CDR3 is TGTGCCACCAGTGATTCGAGACGAGGGGAGGGGAGCTCCTACAATGAGCAGTTCTTC. It encodes CATSDSRRGEGSSYNEQFF.

The sample holds a few counts of this clonotype. This chain uses TRBV12-3 or TRBV12-4 with TRBJ2-7; 8 bases align to TRBD1. V was pared by 7 bases and J by 3 bases, with 5 bases of the junction left unmatched. The CDR3 totals 13 residues. The CDR3 coding sequence is TGTGCCAGCATTTTTACAGGGGGCTACGAGCAGTACTTC. It encodes CASIFTGGYEQYF.